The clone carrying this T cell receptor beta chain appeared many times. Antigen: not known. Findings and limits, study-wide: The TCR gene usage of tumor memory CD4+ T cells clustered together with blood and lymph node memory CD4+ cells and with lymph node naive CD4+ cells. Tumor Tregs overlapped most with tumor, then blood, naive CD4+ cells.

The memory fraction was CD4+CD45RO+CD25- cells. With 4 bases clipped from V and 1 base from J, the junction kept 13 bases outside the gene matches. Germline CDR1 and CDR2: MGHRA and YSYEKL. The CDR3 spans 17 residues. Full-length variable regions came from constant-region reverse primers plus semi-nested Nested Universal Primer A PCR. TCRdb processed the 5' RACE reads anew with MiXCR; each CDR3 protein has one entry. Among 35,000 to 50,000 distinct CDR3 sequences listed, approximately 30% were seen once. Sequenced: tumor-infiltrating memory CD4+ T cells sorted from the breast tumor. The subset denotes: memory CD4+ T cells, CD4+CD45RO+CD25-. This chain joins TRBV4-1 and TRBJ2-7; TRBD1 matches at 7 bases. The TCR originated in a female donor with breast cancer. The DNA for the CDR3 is TGCGCCAGCAGCCTTCGACAGGGTATGGGACAGTCCTACGAGCAGTACTTC. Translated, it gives CASSLRQGMGQSYEQYF.